This is a list of T cell receptor beta chains from one sample in a study of blood T cell repertoires in COVID-19. TCRdb keeps only in-frame clones here, not all; method: immunoSEQ multiplex PCR. The data show about 170,000 clones, 65% to 90% seen once. The sample taken for sequencing was peripheral blood. The receptor set was obtained from a woman aged 40 to 50 with COVID-19, enrolled during active disease. Each CDR3 is given with its conserved first and last residue. A D gene is named only where the DNA matches it firmly. Clone sizes are given selectively: once, few, many, or a class where the clone is expanded.

>-|-|TRBJ2-6|TRBV5-1
TGCGCCAGCAGCTTAACAGGTCCCCAAGCCTCCTCCAACGTCCTGACTTTC
CASSLTGPQASSNVLTF
>-|-|TRBJ2-6|TRBV15
TGTGCCACCAGCAGAGCGCGTACAGGCTCTGGGGCCAACGTCCTGACTTTC
CATSRARTGSGANVLTF
>-|-|TRBJ1-5|TRBV28
TGTGCCAGCAGCAAGCCCAGCAATCAGCCCCAGCATTTT
CASSKPSNQPQHF
>TRBD2|once|TRBJ2-3|TRBV7-2
TGTGCCAGCAGCTTAGAGAGCGGGGGGTGGGCAGATACGCAGTATTTT
CASSLESGGWADTQYF
>-|-|TRBJ2-2|TRBV28
TGTGCCAGCAGTTTTCGAGCCGGGGAGCTGTTTTTT
CASSFRAGELFF
>-|-|TRBJ1-3|TRBV25-1
TGTGCCAGCACACTGAGCTCTGGAAACACCATATATTTT
CASTLSSGNTIYF
>-|-|TRBJ2-2|TRBV3-1/TRBV3-2
TGTGCCAGCAGCCTAAACACCGGGGAGCTGTTTTTT
CASSLNTGELFF
>-|-|TRBJ1-2|TRBV5-4
TGTGCCAGCAGCTTGGTCGGGGGGGCAAATGGCTACACCTTC
CASSLVGGANGYTF
>-|-|TRBJ1-4|TRBV29-1
TGCAGCGTTGAACTCAGGGCTGGTGAAAAACTGTTTTTT
CSVELRAGEKLFF
>TRBD2|-|TRBJ2-1|TRBV14
TGTGCCAGCAGCCAAGAGGGCGGGAGGAACCGGGAGCAGTTCTTC
CASSQEGGRNREQFF
>TRBD2|-|TRBJ2-5|TRBV3-1/TRBV3-2
TGTGCCAGCAGCCAAGTCGGAGGACTAGCCGCCCTGGTCGAGACCCAGTACTTC
CASSQVGGLAALVETQYF
>-|-|TRBJ1-3|TRBV4-1
TGCGCCAGCAGTGTCTACTCTGGAAACACCATATATTTT
CASSVYSGNTIYF
>-|-|TRBJ2-3|TRBV3-1/TRBV3-2
TGTGCCAGCAGAAGGGGATCAGATACGCAGTATTTT
CASRRGSDTQYF
>TRBD2|-|TRBJ2-2|TRBV3-1/TRBV3-2
TGTGCCAGCAGCCAAGCGTCGGGGAGGGCAACCGGGGAGCTGTTTTTT
CASSQASGRATGELFF
>-|-|TRBJ1-3|TRBV30
TGTGCCTGGAGTGTACCCGGGACTGGAAACACCATATATTTT
CAWSVPGTGNTIYF
>-|-|TRBJ2-3|TRBV19
TGTGCCAGTAGTAAAATACAGGCTTCCGCTTTAGGTACGCAGTATTTT
CASSKIQASALGTQYF
>-|few|TRBJ1-6|TRBV7-6
TGTGCCAGCAGCTCCCAGACTGATTCACCCCTCCACTTT
CASSSQTDSPLHF
>TRBD1|-|TRBJ2-6|TRBV7-3
TGTGCCAGCAGCAAAACCGGGACAGGGGTCTCCTTCTCTGGGGCCAACGTCCTGACTTTC
CASSKTGTGVSFSGANVLTF
>-|-|TRBJ1-1|TRBV18
TGTGCCAGCTCACCCGCCCCGGGAATGAACACTGAAGCTTTCTTT
CASSPAPGMNTEAFF
>-|-|TRBJ1-1|TRBV19
TGTGCCAGTAGTGACGGGACTAACACTGAAGCTTTCTTT
CASSDGTNTEAFF
>-|-|TRBJ1-3|TRBV30
TGTGCCTCCGGAGGGCCCAGGTCGAGCTCTGGAAACACCATATATTTT
CASGGPRSSSGNTIYF
>-|-|TRBJ2-1|TRBV9
TGTGCCAGCAGCGCAGGGGCCCATGAGCAGTTCTTC
CASSAGAHEQFF
>TRBD1|-|TRBJ2-1|TRBV6-1
TGTGCCAGCAGTGAAGCAGTCAGGGGGTCCTACAATGAGCAGTTCTTC
CASSEAVRGSYNEQFF
>-|-|TRBJ1-4|TRBV2
TGTGCCAGCAGGGAACAGACAGGACCAATGGCGGAACTGTTTTTT
CASREQTGPMAELFF
>TRBD2|-|TRBJ2-7|TRBV10-3
TGTGCCACCGCGGGGGCCTACGAGCAGTACTTC
CATAGAYEQYF
>TRBD1|-|TRBJ1-5|TRBV2
TGTGCCATCATGGGACAGCCAAATCAGCCCCAGCATTTT
CAIMGQPNQPQHF
>-|-|TRBJ2-3|TRBV28
TGTGCCAGCAGTAGGGGGGGTCTTACAGATACGCAGTATTTT
CASSRGGLTDTQYF
>TRBD2|-|TRBJ2-3|TRBV13
TGTGCCAGCAGCTCAGCGGGACTAGCCGCAGATACGCAGTATTTT
CASSSAGLAADTQYF
>-|-|TRBJ1-2|TRBV5-1
TGCGCCAGCAGTCTATCGCCCGGGAGCCAATATGGCTACACCTTC
CASSLSPGSQYGYTF
>-|few|TRBJ1-3|TRBV2
TGTGCCAGCAGTGCTACAGGGACTATCTCTGGAAACACCATATATTTT
CASSATGTISGNTIYF
>TRBD1|few|TRBJ2-6|TRBV29-1
TGCAGCGTTACCGGGACAGGCGACTCTGGGGCCAACGTCCTGACTTTC
CSVTGTGDSGANVLTF
>-|-|TRBJ1-5|TRBV19
TGTGCCAGTAGCCCATCGACAATCGGCAATCAGCCCCAGCATTTT
CASSPSTIGNQPQHF
>-|-|TRBJ2-1|TRBV6-5
TGTGCCAGCAGTTACAGGAGGCCGAGCTCCTACAATGAGCAGTTCTTC
CASSYRRPSSYNEQFF
>-|-|TRBJ1-2|TRBV19
TGTGCCAGTAGTGAGGTCTCGCCGACCCTTGGCTACACCTTC
CASSEVSPTLGYTF